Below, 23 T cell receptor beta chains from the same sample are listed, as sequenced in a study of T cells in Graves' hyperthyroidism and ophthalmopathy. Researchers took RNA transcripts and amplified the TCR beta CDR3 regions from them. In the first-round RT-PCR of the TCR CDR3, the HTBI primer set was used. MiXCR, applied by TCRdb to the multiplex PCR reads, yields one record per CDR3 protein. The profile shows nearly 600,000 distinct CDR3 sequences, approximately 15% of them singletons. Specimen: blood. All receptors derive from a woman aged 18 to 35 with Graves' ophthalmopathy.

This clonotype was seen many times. The CDR3 sequence is CAWSQDTRKLFF. CDR3 nucleotides: TGTGCCTGGAGTCAAGACACCAGGAAGCTGTTTTTT. The chain couples TRBV30 to TRBJ2-2; no reliable D call. Germline CDR1 reads GTSNPN; CDR2 reads SVGIG (reference sequence). Trimming cost V 2 bases and J 12 bases, with 13 bases left between them. The CDR3 covers 12 residues.

The CDR3 loop reads CASSNGAGRAYEQYF. The DNA of the CDR3 is TGCGCCAGCAGCAATGGCGCAGGGCGGGCCTACGAGCAGTACTTC. V and J are TRBV5-1 and TRBJ2-7; D tentatively reads TRBD1 or TRBD2 (5 bases each). Deletions cut 4 bases from V and 2 bases from J, with 16 bases between. The CDR3 sequence is 15 residues long. Per the germline V gene, CDR1 is SGHRS and CDR2 is YFSETQ.

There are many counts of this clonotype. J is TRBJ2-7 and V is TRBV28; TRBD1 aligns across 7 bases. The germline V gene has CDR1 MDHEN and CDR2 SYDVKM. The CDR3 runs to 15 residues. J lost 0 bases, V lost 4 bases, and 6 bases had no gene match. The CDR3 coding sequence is TGTGCCAGCAGTTCCTCCGGGACAGACTCCTACGAGCAGTACTTC. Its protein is CASSSSGTDSYEQYF.

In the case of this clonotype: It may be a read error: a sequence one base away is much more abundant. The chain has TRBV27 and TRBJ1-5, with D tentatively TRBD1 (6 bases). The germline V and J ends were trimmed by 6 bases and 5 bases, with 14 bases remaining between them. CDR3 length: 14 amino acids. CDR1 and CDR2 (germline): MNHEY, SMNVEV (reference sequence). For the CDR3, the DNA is TGTGCCAGCAGCGGGACATACAGCGATCAGCCCCAGCATTTT. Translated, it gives CASSGTYSDQPQHF.

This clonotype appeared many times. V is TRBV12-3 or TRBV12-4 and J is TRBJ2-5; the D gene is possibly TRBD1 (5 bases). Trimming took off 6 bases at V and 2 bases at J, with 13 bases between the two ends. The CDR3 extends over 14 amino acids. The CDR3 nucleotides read TGTGCCAGCAGGGATAGGACATATCAAGAGACCCAGTACTTC. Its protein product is CASRDRTYQETQYF.

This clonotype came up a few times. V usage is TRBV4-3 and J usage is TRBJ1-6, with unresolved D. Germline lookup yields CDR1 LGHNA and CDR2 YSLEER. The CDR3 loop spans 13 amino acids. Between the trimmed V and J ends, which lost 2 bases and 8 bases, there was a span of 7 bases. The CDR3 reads CASSQSEHSPLHF. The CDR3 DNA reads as TGCGCCAGCAGCCAATCGGAGCATTCACCCCTCCACTTT.

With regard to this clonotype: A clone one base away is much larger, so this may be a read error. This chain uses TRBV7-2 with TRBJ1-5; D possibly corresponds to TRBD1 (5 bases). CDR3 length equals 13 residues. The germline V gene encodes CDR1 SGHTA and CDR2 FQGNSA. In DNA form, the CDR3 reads TGTGCCAGCAGCAACCGCGGGGGTCAGTCCCAGCATTTT. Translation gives CASSNRGGQSQHF. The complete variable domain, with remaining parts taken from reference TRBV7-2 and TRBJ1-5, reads GAGVSQSPSNKVTEKGKDVELRCDPISGHTALYWYRQSLGQGLEFLIYFQGNSAPDKSGLPSDRFSAERTGGSVSTLTIQRTQQEDSAVYLCASSNRGGQSQHFGDGTRLSIL.

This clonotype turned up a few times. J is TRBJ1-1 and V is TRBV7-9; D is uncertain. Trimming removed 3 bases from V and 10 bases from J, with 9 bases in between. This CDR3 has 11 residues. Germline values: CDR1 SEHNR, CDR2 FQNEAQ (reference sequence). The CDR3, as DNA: TGTGCCAGCAGCTTGGATGGATTAGCTTTCTTT. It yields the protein CASSLDGLAFF.

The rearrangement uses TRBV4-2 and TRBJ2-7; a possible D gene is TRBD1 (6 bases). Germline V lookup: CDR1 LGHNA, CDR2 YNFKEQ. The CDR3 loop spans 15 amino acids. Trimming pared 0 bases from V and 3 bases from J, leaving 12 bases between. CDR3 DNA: TGTGCCAGCAGCCAAGAGACCCAGGGGTACTACGAGCAGTACTTC. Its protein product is CASSQETQGYYEQYF.

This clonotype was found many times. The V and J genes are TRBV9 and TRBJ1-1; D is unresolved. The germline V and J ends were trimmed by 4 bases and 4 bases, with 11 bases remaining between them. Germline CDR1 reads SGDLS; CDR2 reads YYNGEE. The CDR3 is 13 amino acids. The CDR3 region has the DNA TGTGCCAGCAGCCCCCGGGGTATCACTGAAGCTTTCTTT. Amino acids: CASSPRGITEAFF.

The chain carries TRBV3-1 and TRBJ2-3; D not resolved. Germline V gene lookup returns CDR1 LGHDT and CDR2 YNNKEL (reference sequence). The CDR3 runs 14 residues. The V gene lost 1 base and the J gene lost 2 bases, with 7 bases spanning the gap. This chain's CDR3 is CASSQAAFTDTQYF. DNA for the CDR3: TGTGCCAGCAGCCAAGCGGCGTTCACAGATACGCAGTATTTT.

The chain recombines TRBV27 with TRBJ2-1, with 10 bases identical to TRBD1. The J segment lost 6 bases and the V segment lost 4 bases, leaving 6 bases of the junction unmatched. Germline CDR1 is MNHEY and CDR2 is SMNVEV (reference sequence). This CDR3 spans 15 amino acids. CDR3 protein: CASSSTGTGANEQFF. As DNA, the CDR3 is TGTGCCAGCAGTTCGACCGGGACAGGGGCCAATGAGCAGTTCTTC.

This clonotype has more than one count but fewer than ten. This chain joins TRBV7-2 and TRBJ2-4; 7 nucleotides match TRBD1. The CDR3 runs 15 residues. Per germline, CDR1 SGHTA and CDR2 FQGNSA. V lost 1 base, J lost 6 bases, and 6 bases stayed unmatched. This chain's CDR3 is CASSLGATGRNIQYF. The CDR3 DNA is TGTGCCAGCAGCTTAGGAGCGACAGGGAGAAACATTCAGTACTTC.

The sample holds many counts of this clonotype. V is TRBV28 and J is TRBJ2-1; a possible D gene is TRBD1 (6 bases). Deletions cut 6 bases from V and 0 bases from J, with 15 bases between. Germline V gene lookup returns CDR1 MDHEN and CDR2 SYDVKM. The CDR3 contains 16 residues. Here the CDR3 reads CASSRDTQSSYNEQFF. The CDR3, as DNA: TGTGCCAGCAGCCGGGACACCCAGAGCTCCTACAATGAGCAGTTCTTC.

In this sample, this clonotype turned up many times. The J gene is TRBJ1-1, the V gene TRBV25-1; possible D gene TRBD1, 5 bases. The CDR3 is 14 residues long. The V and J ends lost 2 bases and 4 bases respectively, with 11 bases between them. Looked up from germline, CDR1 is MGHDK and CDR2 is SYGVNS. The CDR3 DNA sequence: TGTGCCAGCAGTGAAGGACGGGGGATCACTGAAGCTTTCTTT. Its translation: CASSEGRGITEAFF.

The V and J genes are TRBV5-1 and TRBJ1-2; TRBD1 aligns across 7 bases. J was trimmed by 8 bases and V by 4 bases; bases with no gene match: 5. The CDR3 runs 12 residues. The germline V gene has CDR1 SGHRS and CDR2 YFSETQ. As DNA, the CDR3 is TGCGCCAGCAGCCACGACAGGGTGGGCTACACCTTC. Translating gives CASSHDRVGYTF.

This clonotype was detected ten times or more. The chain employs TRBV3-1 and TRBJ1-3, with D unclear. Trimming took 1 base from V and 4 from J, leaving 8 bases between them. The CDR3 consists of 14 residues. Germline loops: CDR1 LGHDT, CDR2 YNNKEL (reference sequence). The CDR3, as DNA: TGTGCCAGCAGCCAAGGGCAGACGGGAAACACCATATATTTT. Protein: CASSQGQTGNTIYF.

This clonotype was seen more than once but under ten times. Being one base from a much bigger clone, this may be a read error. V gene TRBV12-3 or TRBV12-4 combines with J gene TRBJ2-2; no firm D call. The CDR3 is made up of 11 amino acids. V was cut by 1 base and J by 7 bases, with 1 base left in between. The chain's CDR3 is CASSLDGELFF. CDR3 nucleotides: TGTGCCAGCAGTTTAGACGGGGAGCTGTTTTTT.

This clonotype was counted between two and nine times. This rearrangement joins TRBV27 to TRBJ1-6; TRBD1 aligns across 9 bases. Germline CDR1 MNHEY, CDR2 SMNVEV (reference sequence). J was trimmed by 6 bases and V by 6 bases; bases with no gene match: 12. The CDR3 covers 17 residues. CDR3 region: CASRPGTGPWINSPLHF. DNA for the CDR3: TGTGCCAGCAGGCCCGGGACAGGGCCCTGGATTAATTCACCCCTCCACTTT.

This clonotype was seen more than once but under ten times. The CDR3 is CASRRATGGEKLFF. The CDR3 DNA reads TGTGCCAGCAGAAGAGCGACAGGGGGGGAAAAACTGTTTTTT. The chain carries TRBV27 and TRBJ1-4, with TRBD1 matching 9 bases. This CDR3 has 14 amino acids. V lost 6 bases and J lost 8; bases outside the gene matches: 7. Germline V gives CDR1 MNHEY, CDR2 SMNVEV (reference sequence).

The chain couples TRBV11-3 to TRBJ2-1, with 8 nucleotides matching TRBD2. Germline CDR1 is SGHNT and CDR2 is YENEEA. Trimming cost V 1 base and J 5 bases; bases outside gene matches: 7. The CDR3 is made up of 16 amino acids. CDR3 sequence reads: CASSLVGSGTNNEQFF. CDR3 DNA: TGTGCCAGCAGCTTAGTAGGTAGCGGGACCAACAATGAGCAGTTCTTC.

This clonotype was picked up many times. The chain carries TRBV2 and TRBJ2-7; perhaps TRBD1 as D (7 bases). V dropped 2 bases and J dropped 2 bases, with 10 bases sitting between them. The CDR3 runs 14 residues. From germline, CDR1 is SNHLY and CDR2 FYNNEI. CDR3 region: CASSEQGGPYEQYF. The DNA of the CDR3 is TGTGCCAGCAGTGAACAGGGGGGACCCTACGAGCAGTACTTC.

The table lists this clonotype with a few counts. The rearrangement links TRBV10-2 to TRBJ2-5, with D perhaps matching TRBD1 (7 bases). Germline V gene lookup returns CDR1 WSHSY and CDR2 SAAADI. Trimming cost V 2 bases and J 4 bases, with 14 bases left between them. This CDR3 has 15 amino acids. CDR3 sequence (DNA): TGCGCCAGCAGTGAGGGAGGGACAGAGAGAGAGACCCAGTACTTC. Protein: CASSEGGTERETQYF.